This is a list of T cell receptor beta chains from one sample in a study of cytomegalovirus exposure and HLA in healthy donors. TCRdb's table, derived via immunoSEQ multiplex PCR, lists solely in-frame clones and lacks some. The sample includes approximately 150,000 clones. The sample taken for sequencing was PBMCs. These receptors were collected from a young woman in good health and CMV-seronegative. Each CDR3 is given with its conserved first and last residue. The order of the fields is D gene, J gene, V gene, CDR3 protein, CDR3 DNA. The D gene is left open where the match is weak.

TRBD1 | TRBJ2-3 | TRBV14 | CASSQRGTGATTDTQYF | TGTGCCAGCAGCCAGCGAGGGACAGGGGCGACCACAGATACGCAGTATTTT
NA | TRBJ2-7 | TRBV6-1 | CASSPGRGIAEQYF | TGTGCCAGCAGTCCTGGTCGAGGGATCGCCGAGCAGTACTTC
NA | TRBJ2-1 | TRBV5-4 | CASRTSSIEEQFF | TGTGCCAGCAGGACTAGTTCCATCGAGGAGCAGTTCTTC
NA | TRBJ1-2 | TRBV7-2 | CASSLAAGSYGYTF | TGTGCCAGCAGCTTAGCGGCAGGTAGCTATGGCTACACCTTC
TRBD1 | TRBJ1-1 | TRBV6-6 | CASSGLQGAFF | TGTGCCAGCAGTGGATTACAGGGGGCTTTCTTT
TRBD1 | TRBJ2-7 | TRBV11-2 | CASSPWDRGYEQYF | TGTGCCAGCAGCCCTTGGGACAGGGGCTACGAGCAGTACTTC
TRBD2 | TRBJ2-5 | TRBV7-2 | CASSPKGLAGGVETQYF | TGTGCCAGCAGCCCAAAGGGTCTAGCGGGAGGGGTGGAGACCCAGTACTTC
TRBD2 | TRBJ2-2 | TRBV14 | CASSQDILAANTGELFF | TGTGCCAGCAGCCAAGATATACTAGCGGCTAACACCGGGGAGCTGTTTTTT
NA | TRBJ2-3 | TRBV9 | CASSVQGLRSPGTDTQYF | TGTGCCAGCAGCGTTCAGGGGCTGAGATCCCCCGGCACAGATACGCAGTATTTT
NA | TRBJ2-3 | TRBV7-8 | CASSLARRIRGDTQYF | TGTGCCAGCAGCTTAGCGCGGCGGATCCGTGGAGATACGCAGTATTTT
TRBD1 | TRBJ1-5 | TRBV19 | CASSIRLDRVNQPQHF | TGTGCCAGTAGTATAAGACTAGACAGGGTCAATCAGCCCCAGCATTTT
NA | TRBJ1-1 | TRBV12-5 | CASALGGRNTEAFF | TGTGCTAGTGCCTTGGGTGGGAGGAACACTGAAGCTTTCTTT
NA | TRBJ1-1 | TRBV14 | CASSHLPGGVPRNTEAFF | TGTGCCAGCAGCCACCTTCCGGGGGGGGTCCCGAGGAACACTGAAGCTTTCTTT
NA | TRBJ1-3 | TRBV29-1 | CSAVSGNTIYF | TGCAGCGCCGTCTCTGGAAACACCATATATTTT
TRBD1 | TRBJ1-1 | TRBV19 | CASSPNRGRGDTEAFF | TGTGCCAGTAGTCCGAACCGGGGCAGGGGGGACACTGAAGCTTTCTTT
NA | TRBJ2-3 | TRBV9 | CASSVDVLGPTDTQYF | TGTGCCAGCAGCGTAGATGTGTTGGGGCCCACAGATACGCAGTATTTT
NA | TRBJ2-1 | TRBV5-3 | CARPSRAYSSYNEQFF | TGTGCCAGGCCCTCCAGGGCTTACAGCTCCTACAATGAGCAGTTCTTC
NA | TRBJ2-2 | TRBV9 | CASSSGGGFNTGELFF | TGTGCCAGCAGCTCTGGCGGGGGCTTTAACACCGGGGAGCTGTTTTTT
NA | TRBJ2-2 | TRBV5-4 | CASSFRGTGELFF | TGTGCCAGCAGCTTCCGCGGGACCGGGGAGCTGTTTTTT
TRBD1 | TRBJ1-1 | TRBV29-1 | CSVTGTALAFF | TGCAGCGTGACCGGGACAGCCCTTGCTTTCTTT
NA | TRBJ1-1 | TRBV9 | CASSVVEGDTEAFF | TGTGCCAGCAGCGTAGTGGAGGGTGACACTGAAGCCTTCTTT
NA | TRBJ2-1 | TRBV27 | CASSEGVSYNEQFF | TGTGCCAGCAGCGAGGGAGTATCCTACAATGAGCAGTTCTTC
NA | TRBJ2-1 | TRBV11-2 | CASSLVSPGSYNEQFF | TGTGCCAGCAGCTTAGTATCACCCGGGAGCTACAATGAGCAGTTCTTC
NA | TRBJ1-3 | TRBV4-3 | CASSQEGSSGNTIYF | TGCGCCAGCAGCCAAGAGGGCAGCTCTGGAAACACCATATATTTT
TRBD1 | TRBJ1-1 | TRBV30 | CAWSVGRVQGARTEAFF | TGTGCCTGGAGTGTGGGGAGGGTACAGGGGGCGCGGACTGAAGCTTTCTTT
NA | TRBJ2-3 | TRBV6-5 | CASSYSWEAAQYF | TGTGCCAGCAGTTACTCGTGGGAGGCGGCGCAGTATTTT
TRBD1 | TRBJ2-7 | TRBV29-1 | CSDNLAPGTESYEQYF | TGCAGCGACAACCTGGCCCCCGGGACAGAGTCCTACGAGCAGTACTTC
NA | TRBJ1-5 | TRBV5-5 | CASMPSPGTNQPQHF | TGTGCCAGCATGCCCTCCCCAGGGACAAATCAGCCCCAGCATTTT
TRBD2 | TRBJ2-2 | TRBV7-6 | CASSWVRAGGITGELFF | TGTGCCAGCAGCTGGGTTCGAGCGGGAGGGATTACCGGGGAGCTGTTTTTT
NA | TRBJ1-6 | TRBV7-8 | CASRPTGSDSPLHF | TGTGCCAGCAGACCCACAGGGTCGGATTCACCCCTCCACTTT
NA | TRBJ2-2 | TRBV6-5 | CASTTSRDFTGELFF | TGTGCCAGCACCACCAGCCGGGACTTCACCGGGGAGCTGTTTTTT
NA | TRBJ1-1 | TRBV7-9 | CASSPLAGSGGTEAFF | TGTGCCAGCAGCCCCCTAGCCGGCTCCGGGGGAACTGAAGCTTTCTTT
NA | TRBJ1-2 | TRBV30 | CAWRWFGRDYGYTF | TGTGCCTGGAGGTGGTTTGGCAGGGACTATGGCTACACCTTC
NA | TRBJ2-1 | TRBV6-6 | CASSYSPGSLFF | TGTGCCAGCAGTTACTCCCCGGGGTCTCTGTTCTTC
NA | TRBJ1-4 | TRBV5-6 | CASSFSTATNEKLFF | TGTGCCAGCAGCTTTTCGACAGCAACTAATGAAAAACTGTTTTTT
NA | TRBJ1-4 | TRBV6-1 | CASSEGRGNEKLFF | TGTGCCAGCAGTGAAGGGAGGGGTAATGAAAAACTGTTTTTT
TRBD2 | TRBJ2-5 | TRBV6-6 | CASSSGINSGRGENF | TGTGCCAGCAGTTCGGGGATTAATAGCGGGAGGGGAGAAAACTTC
NA | TRBJ2-3 | TRBV5-1 | CASSLVGHSSTDTQYF | TGCGCCAGCAGCTTGGTTGGCCATTCTAGCACAGATACGCAGTATTTT
NA | TRBJ2-2 | TRBV9 | CASSPRGGGIDTGELFF | TGTGCCAGCAGCCCTCGGGGCGGGGGCATTGACACCGGGGAGCTGTTTTTT
TRBD1 | TRBJ2-5 | TRBV7-8 | CASSLKEIWTGPRETQYF | TGTGCCAGCAGCCTCAAAGAGATTTGGACAGGGCCGAGGGAGACCCAGTACTTC
TRBD1 | TRBJ1-1 | TRBV5-6 | CASKSGQGGEAFF | TGTGCCAGCAAATCAGGACAGGGAGGAGAAGCTTTCTTT
NA | TRBJ2-3 | TRBV18 | CASSPPGDTDTQYF | TGTGCCAGCTCACCACCAGGGGACACAGATACGCAGTATTTT
NA | TRBJ2-5 | TRBV6-1 | CASKRNLQETQYF | TGTGCCAGCAAGAGGAATCTTCAAGAGACCCAGTACTTC
TRBD2 | TRBJ2-1 | TRBV14 | CASSFALAGSNEQFF | TGTGCCAGCAGCTTTGCGCTAGCGGGAAGTAATGAGCAGTTCTTC
NA | TRBJ1-1 | TRBV5-1 | CASSSDGKNTEAFF | TGCGCCAGCAGCTCGGACGGGAAGAACACTGAAGCTTTCTTT
TRBD2 | TRBJ2-3 | TRBV2 | CASSEAMWRATSPSTDTQYF | TGTGCCAGCAGTGAAGCGATGTGGCGGGCGACTAGCCCTAGCACAGATACGCAGTATTTT
NA | TRBJ2-1 | TRBV6-1 | CASSGDSFNEQFF | TGTGCCAGCAGTGGAGACAGTTTCAATGAGCAGTTCTTC
NA | TRBJ1-3 | TRBV18 | CASSPFDGTSGNTIYF | TGTGCCAGCTCACCATTTGACGGGACTTCTGGAAACACCATATATTTT
TRBD1 | TRBJ1-5 | TRBV6-5 | CASSLSDRPGIQPQHF | TGTGCCAGCAGTTTATCGGACAGGCCTGGAATCCAGCCCCAGCATTTT
NA | TRBJ1-4 | TRBV4-1 | CASSQRRVEKEKLFF | TGCGCCAGCAGCCAACGCAGGGTGGAAAAAGAAAAACTGTTTTTT
TRBD1 | TRBJ2-7 | TRBV2 | CASRGTGVYEQYF | TGTGCCAGCCGCGGGACAGGGGTGTACGAGCAGTACTTC
NA | TRBJ2-3 | TRBV6-1 | CASISVTTQYF | TGTGCCAGCATTAGCGTAACCACGCAGTATTTT
NA | TRBJ1-4 | TRBV30 | CAWSDVRGEKLFF | TGTGCCTGGAGCGACGTCAGGGGTGAAAAACTGTTTTTT
TRBD2 | TRBJ2-1 | TRBV11-3 | CASSLGVLWLAGGNEQFF | TGTGCCAGCAGCTTAGGCGTGTTATGGCTAGCGGGAGGTAATGAGCAGTTCTTC
TRBD1 | TRBJ1-2 | TRBV12-5 | CASGLTRTGQTF | TGTGCTAGTGGTTTGACCCGGACAGGGCAAACCTTC
NA | TRBJ1-1 | TRBV5-1 | CASSLLAGGVNTEAFF | TGCGCCAGCAGCTTGTTAGCGGGGGGCGTAAACACTGAAGCTTTCTTT
NA | TRBJ1-5 | TRBV7-9 | CASSPDSRLGQPQHF | TGTGCCAGCAGCCCCGACAGTCGTCTGGGTCAGCCCCAGCATTTT
NA | TRBJ1-2 | TRBV19 | CASRLYPGDYGYTF | TGTGCCAGTAGACTATATCCAGGGGACTATGGCTACACCTTC
NA | TRBJ2-5 | TRBV7-3 | CASSLHRVQGTQYF | TGTGCCAGCAGCTTACATCGGGTCCAAGGAACCCAGTACTTC
TRBD2 | TRBJ2-7 | TRBV7-9 | CASSLGAGGPADEQYF | TGTGCCAGCAGCTTAGGCGCGGGAGGGCCAGCGGATGAGCAGTACTTC